This TCR beta chain appears in the sequencing data of a study of T cell responses to AZD1222 COVID-19 vaccine. CDR1 MDHEN and CDR2 SYDVKM come from the germline V gene. V lost 10 bases to trimming and J lost 6 bases; unmatched junction nucleotides: 12. The CDR3 runs to 14 residues. TCRdb's table, derived via immunoSEQ multiplex PCR, lists solely in-frame clones and lacks some. Among roughly 120,000 clones listed, 90% to 95% were seen once. The material was peripheral blood, obtained on day 0 of AZD1222 vaccination. This rearrangement joins TRBV28 to TRBJ2-7; 10 bases map to TRBD1. This receptor was obtained from an adult in good health. CDR3 protein: CATETRDRGGEQYF. DNA of the CDR3: TGTGCCACCGAGACCCGGGACAGGGGTGGCGAGCAGTACTTC.